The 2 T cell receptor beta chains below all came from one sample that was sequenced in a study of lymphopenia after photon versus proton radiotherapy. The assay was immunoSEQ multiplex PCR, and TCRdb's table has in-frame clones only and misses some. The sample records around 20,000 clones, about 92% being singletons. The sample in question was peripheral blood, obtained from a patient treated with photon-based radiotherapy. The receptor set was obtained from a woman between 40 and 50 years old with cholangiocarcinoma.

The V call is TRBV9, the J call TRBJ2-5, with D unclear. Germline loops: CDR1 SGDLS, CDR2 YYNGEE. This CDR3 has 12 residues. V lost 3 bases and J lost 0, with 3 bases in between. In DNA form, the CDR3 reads TGTGCCAGCAGCGCCCACCAAGAGACCCAGTACTTC. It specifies CASSAHQETQYF.

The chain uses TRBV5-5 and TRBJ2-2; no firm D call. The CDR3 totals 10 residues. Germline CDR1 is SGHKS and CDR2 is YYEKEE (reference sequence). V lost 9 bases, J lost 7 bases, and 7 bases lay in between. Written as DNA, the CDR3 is TGTGCCAACAACCACGGGGAGCTGTTTTTT. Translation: CANNHGELFF. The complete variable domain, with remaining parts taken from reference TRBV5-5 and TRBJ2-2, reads DAGVTQSPTHLIKTRGQQVTLRCSPISGHKSVSWYQQVLGQGPQFIFQYYEKEERGRGNFPDRFSARQFPNYSSELNVNALLLGDSALYLCANNHGELFFGEGSRLTVL.